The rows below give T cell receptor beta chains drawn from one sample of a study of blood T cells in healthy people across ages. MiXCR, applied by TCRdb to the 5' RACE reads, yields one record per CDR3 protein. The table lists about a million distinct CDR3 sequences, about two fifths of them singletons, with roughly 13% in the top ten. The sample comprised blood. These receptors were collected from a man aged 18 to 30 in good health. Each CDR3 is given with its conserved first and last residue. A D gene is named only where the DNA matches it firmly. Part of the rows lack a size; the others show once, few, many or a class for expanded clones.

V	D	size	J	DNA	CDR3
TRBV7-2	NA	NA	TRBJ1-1	TGTGCCAGCAGCGTTCCCGGGAACACTGAAGCTTTCTTT	CASSVPGNTEAFF
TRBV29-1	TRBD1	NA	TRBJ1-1	TGCAGCGTGGCCACAGGACAGGGAGACACTGAAGCTTTCTTT	CSVATGQGDTEAFF
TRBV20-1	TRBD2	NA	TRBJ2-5	TGCAGTGCTAGATCTAGCGGGGGATTCGATGAGCAGTACTTC	CSARSSGGFDEQYF
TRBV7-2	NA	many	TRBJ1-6	TGTGCCAGCAGCTTAATGAATTCACCCCTCCACTTT	CASSLMNSPLHF
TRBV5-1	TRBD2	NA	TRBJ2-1	TGCGCCAGCAGCACCTTAGCGGGGGCCCCAAACAATGAGCAGTTCTTC	CASSTLAGAPNNEQFF
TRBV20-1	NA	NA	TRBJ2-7	TGCAGTGCGGAGGGGGACAGCTCCTACGAGCAGTACTTC	CSAEGDSSYEQYF
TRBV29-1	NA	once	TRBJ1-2	TGCAGCGCCAAGAGCAGGTCGGGGGCCAACTATGGCTACACCTTC	CSAKSRSGANYGYTF
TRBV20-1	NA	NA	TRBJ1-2	TGCAGGGCTCAGGGATATGGCTACACCTTC	CRAQGYGYTF
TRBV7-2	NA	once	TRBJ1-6	TGTGCCAGCAGCTTAGAGGCCAGGGTGAGTTCACCCCTCCACTTT	CASSLEARVSSPLHF
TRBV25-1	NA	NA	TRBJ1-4	TGTGCCAGCGCCCGAAGTCAGTCGGTGGAAAAACTGTTTTTT	CASARSQSVEKLFF
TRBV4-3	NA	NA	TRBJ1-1	TGCGCCAGCAGCCAACTGAGGGGGGGTTCTATGAACACTGAAGCTTTCTTT	CASSQLRGGSMNTEAFF
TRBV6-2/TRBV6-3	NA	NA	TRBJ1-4	TGTGCCAGCAGTACCCGGCCTTTTCTCCCCGCAACTAATGAAAAACTGTTTTTT	CASSTRPFLPATNEKLFF
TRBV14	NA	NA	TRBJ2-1	TGTGCCAGCAGCCAGGGGTCGACCAATGAGCAGTTCTTC	CASSQGSTNEQFF
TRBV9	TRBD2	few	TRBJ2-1	TGTGCCAGCAGCGTAGCTACAGGGACTAGCGGGGCCAATGAGCAGTTCTTC	CASSVATGTSGANEQFF
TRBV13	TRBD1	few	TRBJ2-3	TGTGCCAGCAGCTTCGGGCAGGGGGCTAGAGATACGCAGTATTTT	CASSFGQGARDTQYF
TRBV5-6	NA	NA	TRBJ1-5	TGTGCCAGCAGCTCCCCGAATCGGCCCCAGCATTTT	CASSSPNRPQHF
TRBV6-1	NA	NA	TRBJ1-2	TGTGCCAGCAGAACCGACAGAGAATTTAACTATGGCTACACCTTC	CASRTDREFNYGYTF
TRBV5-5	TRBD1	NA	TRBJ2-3	TGTGCCAGCAGTATTGACAGGGGGAGCACAGATACGCAGTATTTT	CASSIDRGSTDTQYF
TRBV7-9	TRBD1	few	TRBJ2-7	TGTGCCAGCAGCTCTTCAAGACAGGGGAAATACTACGAGCAGTACTTC	CASSSSRQGKYYEQYF
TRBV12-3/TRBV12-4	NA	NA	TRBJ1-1	TGTGCCAGCAGTTTATCGAGGGACGGACCTTTCTTT	CASSLSRDGPFF
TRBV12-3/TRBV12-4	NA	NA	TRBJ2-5	TGTGCCAGCAGTTCGATTAGCGTGGGGGTGGAGACCCAGTACTTC	CASSSISVGVETQYF
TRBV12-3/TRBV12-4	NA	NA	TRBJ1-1	TGTGCCAGCACCCCACAGCCAATACTTCTGGACACTGAAGCTTTCTTT	CASTPQPILLDTEAFF
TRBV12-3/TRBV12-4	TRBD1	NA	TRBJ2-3	TGTGCCAGCAGTTTCTCAGGACAGGGGATGGATACGCAGTATTTT	CASSFSGQGMDTQYF
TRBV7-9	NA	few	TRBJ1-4	TGTGCCAGCCGCTACCACCCAGTAAAAACAACTAATGAAAAACTGTTTTTT	CASRYHPVKTTNEKLFF
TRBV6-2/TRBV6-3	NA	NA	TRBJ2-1	TGTGCCAGCAGTTACGGCAGGGTAGGTGAGCAGTTCTTC	CASSYGRVGEQFF
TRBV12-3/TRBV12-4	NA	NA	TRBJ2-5	TGTGCCGGCAGTTTAGCGCGCCCAGGGTGGGGAGAGACCCAGTACTTC	CAGSLARPGWGETQYF
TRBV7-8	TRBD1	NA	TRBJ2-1	TGTGCCAGCAGCCTCGGGACAGCTCAAGAGACCCAGTTCTTC	CASSLGTAQETQFF
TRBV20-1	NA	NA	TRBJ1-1	TGCAGTGCTAGACCACGTCAGCCTACCATTGGGGCTTTCTTT	CSARPRQPTIGAFF
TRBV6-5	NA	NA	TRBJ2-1	TGTGCCAGCAGAGAGAACGGTTACAATGAGCAGTTCTTC	CASRENGYNEQFF
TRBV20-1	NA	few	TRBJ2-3	TGCAGTGCTACGAAAGGAGGCGGCACAGATACGCAGTATTTT	CSATKGGGTDTQYF
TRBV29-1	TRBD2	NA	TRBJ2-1	TGCAGCGCCATGACTAGCGGGGGATCCTACAATGAGCAGTTCTTC	CSAMTSGGSYNEQFF
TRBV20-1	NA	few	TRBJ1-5	TGCAGTGCTCATTCGGGTGATCAGCCCCAGCATTTT	CSAHSGDQPQHF
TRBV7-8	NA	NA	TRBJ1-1	TGTGCCAGCAGCTACCGCAGGGTTAGAGAGAGAAACACTGAAGCTTTCTTT	CASSYRRVRERNTEAFF
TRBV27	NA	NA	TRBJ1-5	TGTGCCAGCAGTGTCATCCGCTTAGATAGCAATCAGCCCCAGCATTTT	CASSVIRLDSNQPQHF